The 17 T cell receptor beta chains reported below all come from one sample, sequenced in a study of TIL therapy for anti-PD-1-resistant metastatic lung cancer. The libraries were made with immunoSEQ v3. Generated by immunoSEQ multiplex PCR, the TCRdb table keeps only in-frame clones and is missing some. Of tens of thousands of clones in the sample, roughly two thirds were seen once. The time point is: pre-treatment sample, taken before nivolumab and TIL therapy. The tumor samples were excised metastases, mostly pleural nodules or supraclavicular lymph nodes. The material was tumor tissue, obtained at baseline. The receptors derive from a person aged 25 to 80 with non-small cell lung cancer.

This clone was recorded only once. The rearrangement uses TRBV11-2 and TRBJ1-1, with TRBD1 identical over 7 bases. V shed 5 bases, J shed 0 bases, and the junction held 12 bases outside the gene matches. The germline gives CDR1 SGHAT, CDR2 FQNNGV. The length of the CDR3 is 17 residues. Written as DNA, the CDR3 is TGTGCCAGCAGCAAAACCAGGGACAGTTTATTGAACACTGAAGCTTTCTTT. Protein sequence: CASSKTRDSLLNTEAFF. The full variable domain, completed using reference TRBV11-2 and TRBJ1-1, is EAGVAQSPRYKIIEKRQSVAFWCNPISGHATLYWYQQILGQGPKLLIQFQNNGVVDDSQLPKDRFSAERLKGVDSTLKIQPAKLEDSAVYLCASSKTRDSLLNTEAFFGQGTRLTVV.

This clone was seen a single time. The rearrangement uses TRBV27 and TRBJ1-2; unclear D gene. V was shortened by 6 bases and J by 3 bases, with 14 bases between the two germline ends. This CDR3 is 14 amino acids long. The germline gives CDR1 MNHEY, CDR2 SMNVEV (reference sequence). The CDR3: CASRTSPGDYGYTF. CDR3 nucleotides: TGTGCCAGCAGAACCTCTCCCGGAGACTATGGCTACACCTTC.

This chain joins TRBV11-3 and TRBJ1-1; D is perhaps TRBD1 (5 bases). The CDR3 is 16 amino acids. Trimming left V 6 bases short and J 6 bases short, with 23 bases between. In germline, CDR1 is SGHNT, CDR2 YENEEA. The CDR3 DNA reads as TGTGCCAGCAGGGATGGAATGGGCAGGCGGGACGCTGAAGCTTTCTTT. It yields the protein CASRDGMGRRDAEAFF.

The chain is built from TRBV5-1 and TRBJ1-2; the match to TRBD1 covers 7 bases. The V gene's germline CDR1 is SGHRS and CDR2 YFSETQ. Losses at the gene ends were 0 bases for V and 4 bases for J; bases not matched to a gene: 3. CDR3 length: 14 residues. CDR3 DNA: TGCGCCAGCAGCTTGGATAGGGGGCTCTATGGCTACACCTTC. This sequence encodes CASSLDRGLYGYTF.

The chain links TRBV5-6 to TRBJ2-2; D gene ambiguous. The V gene's germline CDR1 is SGHDT and CDR2 YYEEEE. This CDR3 comprises 12 residues. The V end lost 4 bases, the J end lost 1 base, and 2 bases lay between the germline ends. This chain's CDR3 is CASSVNTGELFF. CDR3 DNA: TGTGCCAGCAGCGTGAACACCGGGGAGCTGTTTTTT.

This rearrangement joins TRBV27 to TRBJ1-5; 7 bases are shared with TRBD1. This CDR3 comprises 18 residues. Losses at the gene ends were 6 bases for V and 3 bases for J; bases not matched to a gene: 17. Germline loops: CDR1 MNHEY, CDR2 SMNVEV (reference sequence). Written as DNA, the CDR3 is TGTGCCAGCAGCCCCTACGGGAGGGGGCGCGTGGACAATCAGCCCCAGCATTTT. Protein: CASSPYGRGRVDNQPQHF.

The chain couples TRBV29-1 to TRBJ2-5; the D is unclear. V lost 3 bases and J 1 base, leaving 6 bases between the germline ends. This CDR3 comprises 12 residues. Looked up from germline, CDR1 is SQVTM and CDR2 is ANQGSEA. The DNA of the CDR3 is TGCAGCGTTGATCCAGGCCAAGAGACCCAGTACTTC. Residues: CSVDPGQETQYF.

Only one count was recorded for this clone. The sample holds other DNA sequences that translate to the same CDR3. This chain connects TRBV7-2 to TRBJ2-1; the match to TRBD2 covers 9 bases. Germline V lookup: CDR1 SGHTA, CDR2 FQGNSA. The CDR3 runs to 15 residues. The V and J ends lost 5 bases and 4 bases, in that order; junction bases with no gene match: 6. The CDR3 sequence: CASSPAGGAYNEQFF. The CDR3 coding sequence is TGTGCCAGCAGCCCTGCGGGGGGGGCTTACAATGAGCAGTTCTTC.

The V call is TRBV19, the J call TRBJ1-2, with TRBD1 as a possible D gene (5 bases). Trimming left V 2 bases short and J 4 bases short, with 17 bases between. Germline V gene sequence: CDR1 LNHDA, CDR2 SQIVND (reference sequence). This CDR3 has 16 amino acids. DNA for the CDR3: TGTGCCAGTAGTATACAAGCGACAGCGGGCCCCTATGGCTACACCTTC. Translating it yields CASSIQATAGPYGYTF.

This clone has just a few counts. The rearrangement links TRBV30 to TRBJ1-1; D ambiguous. Germline CDR1 is GTSNPN and CDR2 is SVGIG (reference sequence). The CDR3 has 12 amino acids. Trimming shortened V by 2 bases and J by 0 bases, and 4 bases separated the two germline ends. The CDR3 loop reads CAWSRMNTEAFF. CDR3 DNA sequence: TGTGCCTGGAGTCGCATGAACACTGAAGCTTTCTTT.

This clone was picked up one time. The chain employs TRBV7-3 and TRBJ2-5; D call uncertain. The ends were cut back, 5 bases at V and 1 base at J, with 11 bases in the middle. Germline CDR1 reads SGHTA; CDR2 reads FQGTGA. The CDR3 runs to 14 residues. DNA for the CDR3: TGTGCCAGCAGCCCCCCGGAGACCCAAGAGACCCAGTACTTC. This codes for CASSPPETQETQYF.

The table lists this clone with a few counts. The rearrangement joins TRBV19 to TRBJ1-5; 9 positions match TRBD1. CDR3 size: 14 residues. The trim removed 5 bases at V and 4 bases at J, leaving 3 bases unmatched. Germline V gene lookup returns CDR1 LNHDA and CDR2 SQIVND (reference sequence). The CDR3 region is CASSQQGANQPQHF. The CDR3 DNA reads TGTGCCAGTAGTCAACAGGGGGCAAATCAGCCCCAGCATTTT.

CDR3 residues: CASSERFQRRQGEKLFF. Written as DNA, the CDR3 is TGTGCCAGCAGTGAAAGATTCCAAAGGCGTCAGGGGGAAAAACTGTTTTTT. V is TRBV2 and J is TRBJ1-4; D possibly corresponds to TRBD1 (6 bases). The length of the CDR3 is 17 residues. The germline gives CDR1 SNHLY, CDR2 FYNNEI. Trimming cost V 2 bases and J 8 bases, with 21 bases left between them.

The V and J genes are TRBV7-9 and TRBJ2-5; 11 nucleotides agree with TRBD1. Losses at the gene ends were 0 bases for V and 3 bases for J; bases not matched to a gene: 6. This CDR3 spans 17 amino acids. Germline values: CDR1 SEHNR, CDR2 FQNEAQ (reference sequence). The CDR3 sequence: CASSLADRGLVKETQYF. CDR3 DNA sequence: TGTGCCAGCAGCTTAGCGGACAGGGGGCTTGTAAAAGAGACCCAGTACTTC.

The chain employs TRBV13 and TRBJ2-5; 9 nucleotides line up with TRBD2. Germline V gene lookup returns CDR1 PRHDT and CDR2 FYEKMQ (reference sequence). V shed 4 bases and J 5 bases; nucleotides not matched to a gene: 8. The length of the CDR3 is 15 residues. In nucleotides, the CDR3 is TGTGCCAGCAGCTACGCGGGGGGGACCGGGGAGACCCAGTACTTC. This codes for CASSYAGGTGETQYF.

This clone was observed a handful of times. CDR3 sequence: CARERQGPYEQYF. DNA of the CDR3: TGCGCCAGAGAAAGACAGGGGCCCTACGAGCAGTACTTC. The chain carries TRBV10-1 and TRBJ2-7, with TRBD1 matching 8 bases. V was clipped by 9 bases and J by 2 bases; unmatched bases: 6. The CDR3 is 13 residues long. Germline CDR1 and CDR2: WNHNN and SYGVQD (reference sequence).

V gene TRBV6-5 combines with J gene TRBJ1-4; D call uncertain. CDR3 length: 13 amino acids. Germline lookup yields CDR1 MNHEY and CDR2 SVGAGI. V was clipped by 1 base and J by 11 bases, with 11 bases between them. This chain's CDR3 is CASSYWDGEKLFF. CDR3 DNA sequence: TGTGCCAGCAGTTACTGGGATGGGGAGAAACTGTTTTTT.